What follows describes a single T cell receptor (beta chain). The sample comes from a study of radiation and T cells in renal cell carcinoma. This CDR3 spans 15 amino acids. The germline CDR1 and CDR2 sequences are SGDLS and YYNGEE. V gave up 0 bases and J gave up 1 base, with 10 bases separating them. Time point indicated: blood 4 weeks post-SBRT, at nephrectomy. The treatment is: 15 Gy SBRT to primary tumor, nephrectomy 4 weeks later. The tumor was a clear cell renal cell carcinoma. Using immunoSEQ multiplex PCR, the repertoire was profiled, and TCRdb retains in-frame clones only, with some absent. The sample consists of roughly 82,000 clones, nearly 90% of them appearing once.

This chain links TRBV9 with TRBJ1-1; D call uncertain. Material: blood, obtained from a patient whose treatment included radiotherapy and nephrectomy. This clonotype was obtained from a woman aged 65 to 85 with renal cell carcinoma. CDR3 in amino acids: CASSVAAAANTEAFF. The CDR3 DNA is TGTGCCAGCAGCGTAGCGGCAGCCGCGAACACTGAAGCTTTCTTT.